A single sample gave rise to the 2 T cell receptor beta chains below, sequenced in a study of blood T cell repertoires in COVID-19. The protocol was immunoSEQ multiplex PCR, while the TCRdb copy is restricted to in-frame clones and leaves out a portion. Seen here are about 440,000 clones, around 89% observed once, and the top ten hold 10% to 15%. The sample taken for sequencing was peripheral blood. The receptors shown here come from a woman aged 50 to 65 with COVID-19, enrolled during active disease.

In this sample, this clone turned up once. The J gene is TRBJ2-3, the V gene TRBV30; 7 bases map to TRBD2. Per the germline V gene, CDR1 is GTSNPN and CDR2 is SVGIG (reference sequence). The CDR3 spans 14 residues. J gave up 6 bases and V 1 base, and 7 bases lay outside the gene matches. This chain's CDR3 is CAWSGGSGADTQYF. CDR3 coding DNA: TGTGCCTGGAGTGGGGGAAGCGGGGCCGATACGCAGTATTTT.

The chain links TRBV4-1 to TRBJ1-3; no clear D gene. With 2 bases removed from V and 4 bases from J, the gap between germline ends came to 12 bases. The CDR3 has 15 residues. Germline CDR1 reads MGHRA; CDR2 reads YSYEKL. The CDR3 bases are TGCGCCAGCAGCCAAACAATTCCGTGGGGAAACACCATATATTTT. This codes for CASSQTIPWGNTIYF.